This T cell receptor (beta chain) was recovered during a study of shared clonotypes between healthy human individuals. Study-level findings and limits: All-four-donor shared clonotypes had higher generation probabilities than non-shared clonotypes did. Only blood was sampled, and tissue TCR repertoires likely differ from blood ones.

The CDR3 length is 15 residues. Germline V gene data show CDR1 as ENHRY and CDR2 as SYGVKD. V was clipped by 0 bases and J by 1 base, with 8 bases between them. As handled by the study authors: Sequence data from immunoSEQ were junction-only and lacked quality scores; consequently, filtering differed. Assay: immunoSEQ multiplex PCR; the TCRdb copy retains only in-frame clones and omits some. The DNA gave D and trimming, while V, J and clone size come from that table. The sample lists more than 2,000,000 clones, about 92% occurring once. To note about this clone: The antigen remains unidentified. Other DNA sequences in this sample translate to the same CDR3.

The origin of this receptor is a man between 18 and 35 years old in good health. Sequenced sample: naive CD4+ T cells sorted from blood. The subset was: CD45RA+ positively selected. The chain has TRBV10-3 and TRBJ2-3; either TRBD1 or TRBD2 may fit D (5 bases each). CDR3 bases: TGTGCCATCAGTGAGTCGAGAGGGGGCACAGATACGCAGTATTTT. Its protein product is CAISESRGGTDTQYF.